This TCR beta chain derives from a study of blood T cells in healthy people across ages. A J-beta primer mix and a sample-barcoded 5' primer were used in a second PCR of about 6 to 12 cycles. TCRdb processed the 5' RACE reads anew with MiXCR; each CDR3 protein has one entry. The sample yields 650,000 to 950,000 distinct CDR3 sequences, around 45% seen once. This clonotype turned up a few times. Trimming took off 6 bases at V and 4 bases at J, with 31 bases between the two ends. CDR1 and CDR2 (germline): DFQATT, SNEGSKA (reference sequence). The CDR3 loop spans 19 amino acids. The genes are TRBV20-1 and TRBJ1-5; D not resolved. What was sequenced was blood. The sequence was collected from a man aged 55 to 70 in good health. CDR3 nucleotides: TGCAGTGCCGCACCTCGGGTAGGGCAAAAAGCGGCTCTAAATCAGCCCCAGCATTTT. Encoded protein: CSAAPRVGQKAALNQPQHF.